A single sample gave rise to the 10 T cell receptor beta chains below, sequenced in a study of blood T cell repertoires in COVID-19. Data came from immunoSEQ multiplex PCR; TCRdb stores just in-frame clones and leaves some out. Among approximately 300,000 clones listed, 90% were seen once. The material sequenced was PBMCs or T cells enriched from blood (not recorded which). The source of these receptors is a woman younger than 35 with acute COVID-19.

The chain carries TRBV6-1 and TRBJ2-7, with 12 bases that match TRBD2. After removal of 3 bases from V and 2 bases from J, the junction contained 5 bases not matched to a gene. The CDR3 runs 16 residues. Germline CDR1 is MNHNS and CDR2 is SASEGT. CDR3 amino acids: CASSDLAGGHPYEQYF. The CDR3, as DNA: TGTGCCAGCAGTGATCTAGCGGGAGGGCATCCCTACGAGCAGTACTTC.

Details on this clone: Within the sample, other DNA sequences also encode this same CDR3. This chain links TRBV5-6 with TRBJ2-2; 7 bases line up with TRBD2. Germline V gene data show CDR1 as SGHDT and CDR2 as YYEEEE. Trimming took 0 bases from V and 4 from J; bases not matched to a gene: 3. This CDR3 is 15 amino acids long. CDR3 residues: CASSLGGRGTGELFF. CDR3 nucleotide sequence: TGTGCCAGCAGCTTGGGAGGGAGGGGCACCGGGGAGCTGTTTTTT.

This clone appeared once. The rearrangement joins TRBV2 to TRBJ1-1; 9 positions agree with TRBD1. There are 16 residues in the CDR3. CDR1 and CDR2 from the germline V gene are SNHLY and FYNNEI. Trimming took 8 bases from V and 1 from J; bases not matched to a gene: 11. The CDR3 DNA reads TGTGCCAGCGCAATAACAGGGGGCTTGGGGAACACTGAAGCTTTCTTT. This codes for CASAITGGLGNTEAFF.

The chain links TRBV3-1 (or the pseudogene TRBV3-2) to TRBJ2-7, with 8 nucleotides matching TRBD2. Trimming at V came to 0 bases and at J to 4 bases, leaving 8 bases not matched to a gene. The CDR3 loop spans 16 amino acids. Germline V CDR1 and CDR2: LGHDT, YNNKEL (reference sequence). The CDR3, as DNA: TGTGCCAGCAGCCAAGAGGCCGGGACTAGGCATTACGAGCAGTACTTC. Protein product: CASSQEAGTRHYEQYF.

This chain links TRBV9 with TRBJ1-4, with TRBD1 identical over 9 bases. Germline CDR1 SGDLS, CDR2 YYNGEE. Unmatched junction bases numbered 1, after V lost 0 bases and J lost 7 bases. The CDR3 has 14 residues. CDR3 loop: CASSVGTGAEKLFF. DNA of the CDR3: TGTGCCAGCAGCGTAGGGACAGGGGCTGAAAAACTGTTTTTT. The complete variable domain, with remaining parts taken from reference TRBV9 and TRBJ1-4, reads DSGVTQTPKHLITATGQRVTLRCSPRSGDLSVYWYQQSLDQGLQFLIQYYNGEERAKGNILERFSAQQFPDLHSELNLSSLELGDSALYFCASSVGTGAEKLFFGSGTQLSVL.

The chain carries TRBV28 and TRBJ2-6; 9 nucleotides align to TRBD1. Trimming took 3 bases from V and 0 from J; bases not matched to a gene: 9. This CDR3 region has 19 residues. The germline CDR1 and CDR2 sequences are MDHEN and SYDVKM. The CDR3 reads CASSFGTGMGFSGANVLTF. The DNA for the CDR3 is TGTGCCAGCAGTTTCGGGACAGGGATGGGGTTCTCTGGGGCCAACGTCCTGACTTTC.

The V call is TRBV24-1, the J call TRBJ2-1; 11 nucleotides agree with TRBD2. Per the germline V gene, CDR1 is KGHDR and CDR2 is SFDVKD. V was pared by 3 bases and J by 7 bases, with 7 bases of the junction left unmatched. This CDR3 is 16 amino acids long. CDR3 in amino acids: CATSDGRLAGNNEQFF. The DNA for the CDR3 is TGTGCCACCAGTGATGGGAGACTAGCGGGAAATAATGAGCAGTTCTTC.

The CDR3 region has the DNA TGTGCCACCAGTGAGATCAACAGGGCCTATGGCTACACCTTC. Residues: CATSEINRAYGYTF. The rearrangement joins TRBV24-1 to TRBJ1-2; weak D call: TRBD1 (6 bases). The germline V gene encodes CDR1 KGHDR and CDR2 SFDVKD. The CDR3 runs 14 residues. The ends were cut back, 4 bases at V and 4 bases at J, with 12 bases in the middle.

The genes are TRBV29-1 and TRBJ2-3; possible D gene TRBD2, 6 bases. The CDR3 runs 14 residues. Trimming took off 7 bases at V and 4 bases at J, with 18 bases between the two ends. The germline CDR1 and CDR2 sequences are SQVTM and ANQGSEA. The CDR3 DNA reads TGCAGCGAGCGAGGTGGTACGGGAGCAGATACGCAGTATTTT. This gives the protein CSERGGTGADTQYF.

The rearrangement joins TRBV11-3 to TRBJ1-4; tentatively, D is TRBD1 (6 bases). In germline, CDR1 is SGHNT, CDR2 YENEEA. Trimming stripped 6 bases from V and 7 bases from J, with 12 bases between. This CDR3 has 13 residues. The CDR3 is CASSQGLGEKLFF. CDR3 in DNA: TGTGCCAGCAGTCAGGGGTTGGGTGAAAAACTGTTTTTT.